The 10 T cell receptor beta chains reported below all come from one sample, sequenced in a study of response to subunit inactivated influenza vaccine (dated 2018 in TCRdb). The library was generated by RT-PCR. Sequencing instrument: Illumina HiSeq 2500. TCRdb reprocessed the public reads (quality trimming at Q25 with fastp, clone calling with MiXCR) and kept in-frame beta chains. Rows matching on CDR3 protein sequence are summarized as one entry with the most common DNA and genes. This sample is represented by about 530,000 distinct CDR3 sequences; approximately 12% of them were singletons. The top ten constitute around 14% of the sample. The label giving this sample's time point can be read as: 40 to 45 days after influenza vaccine administration. Sequences were derived from PBMCs from blood, sampled 40 to 50 days after vaccination. Receptors were obtained from a man aged 50-59 years who received an inactivated influenza vaccine. Donor details come from another sample of the same person, matched by shared clones.

In its sample, this clonotype was seen a few times. The chain links TRBV4-2 to TRBJ2-3; 9 bases agree with TRBD2. Germline assignment: CDR1 LGHNA and CDR2 YNFKEQ. CDR3 size: 17 residues. The V and J ends lost 1 base and 6 bases, in that order; junction bases with no gene match: 11. The DNA for the CDR3 is TGTGCCAGCAGCCAAGTTGTCCTAGCGGGGTGGGTCGATACGCAGTATTTT. This codes for CASSQVVLAGWVDTQYF.

This clonotype has a count of ten or more. The V call is TRBV29-1, the J call TRBJ2-5, with 10 bases matching TRBD2. The CDR3 has 12 amino acids. Germline CDR1 SQVTM, CDR2 ANQGSEA. The V segment lost 8 bases and the J segment 0 bases; nucleotides outside the gene matches: 0. The CDR3 sequence: CSTSGNQETQYF. The DNA of the CDR3 is TGCAGCACTAGCGGGAACCAAGAGACCCAGTACTTC.

The chain carries TRBV24-1 and TRBJ2-1; the D is unclear. V dropped 0 bases and J dropped 7 bases, with 12 bases sitting between them. The germline CDR1 and CDR2 sequences are KGHDR and SFDVKD. The CDR3 loop spans 15 amino acids. The CDR3 reads CATSDLTRASNEQFF. The DNA of the CDR3 is TGTGCCACCAGTGATTTGACAAGGGCGAGTAATGAGCAGTTCTTC.

This clonotype was counted between two and nine times. The chain employs TRBV12-3 or TRBV12-4 and TRBJ1-1; TRBD1 might be the D (5 bases). The CDR3 totals 16 residues. Trimming left V 4 bases short and J 1 base short, with 16 bases between. For the CDR3, the DNA is TGTGCCAGCAGTTGGGCAGGGCCCCCGGCGAACACTGAAGCTTTCTTT. This translates into CASSWAGPPANTEAFF.

The sample holds a few counts of this clonotype. The chain has TRBV9 and TRBJ2-5; 7 nucleotides line up with TRBD2. V lost 3 bases, J lost 4 bases, and 3 bases stayed unmatched. Germline lookup yields CDR1 SGDLS and CDR2 YYNGEE. This CDR3 comprises 13 residues. CDR3: CASSAGTIETQYF. The CDR3, as DNA: TGTGCCAGCAGCGCCGGGACTATAGAGACCCAGTACTTC. Supplemented by reference TRBV9 and TRBJ2-5, the full variable domain reads DSGVTQTPKHLITATGQRVTLRCSPRSGDLSVYWYQQSLDQGLQFLIQYYNGEERAKGNILERFSAQQFPDLHSELNLSSLELGDSALYFCASSAGTIETQYFGPGTRLLVL.

The chain is built from TRBV29-1 and TRBJ2-3, with D tentatively TRBD2 (5 bases). The CDR3 runs 14 residues. Germline loops: CDR1 SQVTM, CDR2 ANQGSEA. Trimming removed 4 bases at V and 2 bases at J, with 13 bases between. The CDR3 loop is CSVVSGTYTDTQYF. The CDR3 DNA is TGCAGCGTTGTAAGCGGCACTTACACAGATACGCAGTATTTT.

V usage is TRBV29-1 and J usage is TRBJ1-5; D is undetermined. V lost 7 bases, J lost 6 bases, and 16 bases lay in between. CDR3 length: 13 residues. CDR1 SQVTM and CDR2 ANQGSEA come from the germline V gene. As DNA, the CDR3 is TGCAGCGCAACTGGCCCAGGTGGTCAGCCCCAGCATTTT. It is translated as CSATGPGGQPQHF.

This clonotype was picked up many times. This chain connects TRBV7-9 to TRBJ1-1; D call uncertain. CDR1 is SEHNR, CDR2 FQNEAQ, per germline (reference sequence). CDR3 size: 12 residues. Trimming removed 5 bases at V and 5 bases at J, with 9 bases between. In DNA form, the CDR3 reads TGTGCCAGCAGCACAACAATGACTGAAGCTTTCTTT. It encodes CASSTTMTEAFF.

The rearrangement links TRBV5-5 to TRBJ2-1; tentatively, D is TRBD2 (5 bases). In germline, CDR1 is SGHKS, CDR2 YYEKEE (reference sequence). The CDR3 runs 16 residues. V dropped 4 bases and J dropped 3 bases, with 17 bases sitting between them. CDR3 nucleotide sequence: TGTGCCAGCAGCCGCGCGAGCGGAAGAAACTACAATGAGCAGTTCTTC. Translation: CASSRASGRNYNEQFF.

The chain combines TRBV15 with TRBJ1-2, with D uncertain. Germline V lookup: CDR1 LNHNV, CDR2 YYDKDF (reference sequence). CDR3 length: 16 residues. Trimming left V 0 bases short and J 4 bases short, with 15 bases between. CDR3 coding DNA: TGTGCCACCAGCAGAGATAGGACCAGGCCCATCTATGGCTACACCTTC. It specifies CATSRDRTRPIYGYTF.